The entry that follows covers one TCR beta chain sequence. Data came from immunoSEQ multiplex PCR; TCRdb stores just in-frame clones and leaves some out. Among approximately 150,000 clones listed, roughly 82% were seen once. Participants spanned ages roughly 18 to 95 years and resided in 20 to 30 US areas. Clinical history as reported by participants underpinned cohort assignment. The sample originates from a study of blood T cell repertoires in COVID-19. At the level of the study: The United States, Italy and Spain were the sources of the acute and convalescent COVID-19 samples.

The CDR3 runs to 14 residues. The sample taken for sequencing was PBMCs or T cells enriched from blood (not recorded which). The TCR sequence derives from a man over 45 who had recovered from COVID-19. The rearrangement links TRBV21-1 to TRBJ2-3; the D segment call TRBD2 is taken from the table without a DNA check. TRBV21-1 is annotated as a pseudogene. The CDR3, as DNA: TGTGCCAGCAAAAAAGGGAGGTATACAGATACGCAGTATTTT. Protein product: CASKKGRYTDTQYF.